This record concerns one TCR beta chain sequence. What it recognizes is unknown. Approximately 10 milliliters of peripheral blood were drawn from each donor into EDTA-treated tubes. A second PCR of roughly 7 to 11 cycles used a sample-barcoded 5' primer and a J-beta primer mix. Each CDR3 protein gets one entry after TCRdb re-called the 5' RACE reads with MiXCR. Of approximately 800,000 distinct CDR3 sequences in the sample, around 50% are singletons; the top ten hold about 26%. These data come from a study of blood T cells in healthy people across ages. The overall study: Template switching recovered approximately one barcoded beta molecule for every two T cells. Study-wide findings and caveats: The diversity estimates, figures obtained from one million T cells, were considered underestimates. Diversity of TCR beta per million T cells declined in a roughly linear way with age.

This sequence was found in a man in his forties in good health. Material for sequencing was blood.

The CDR3: CASSERAEQFF. The CDR3 nucleotides are TGTGCCAGCAGCGAACGGGCCGAGCAGTTCTTC. V usage is TRBV7-9 and J usage is TRBJ2-1, with D unclear. The V and J ends lost 5 bases and 10 bases respectively, with 9 bases between them. In germline, CDR1 is SEHNR, CDR2 FQNEAQ (reference sequence). The CDR3 loop spans 11 amino acids.